Listed below are T cell receptor beta chains from one sample, sequenced in a study of metastatic and nonmetastatic thyroid tumors. Via MiXCR, TCRdb re-called the PCR reads. The sample lists some 60,000 clones; roughly 29% were seen once. Sequencing was performed on blood. The source is a female donor with papillary thyroid cancer or a benign thyroid nodule (not recorded which). Some clones in this sample may be carry-over from other donors' samples. Both conserved end residues are part of each CDR3. The D gene is left open where the match is weak. Where a row states a size, it is once, few, many or the class of an expanded clone; other rows omit it.

D gene,J gene,V gene,CDR3 length,clone size,CDR3 protein,CDR3 DNA
NA,TRBJ1-6,TRBV14,13,NA,CASSQELDSPLHF,TGTGCCAGCAGCCAAGAACTGGATTCACCCCTCCACTTT
TRBD2,TRBJ2-3,TRBV28,14,NA,CASISLAGTDTQYF,TGTGCCAGCATTTCACTAGCGGGCACAGATACGCAGTATTTT
TRBD2,TRBJ2-7,TRBV30,15,once,CAWKRGRGVSYEQYF,TGTGCCTGGAAGCGGGGAAGAGGGGTATCCTACGAGCAGTACTTC
TRBD1,TRBJ2-5,TRBV24-1,17,many,CATSDPSPRQGQETQYF,TGTGCCACCAGTGATCCCTCACCCCGACAGGGGCAAGAGACCCAGTACTTC
NA,TRBJ1-6,TRBV12-3/TRBV12-4,14,NA,CASSLGQGNSPLHF,TGTGCCAGCAGTTTGGGGCAGGGGAATTCACCCCTCCACTTT
NA,TRBJ2-1,TRBV5-6,14,NA,CASTQWAGDWEQFF,TGTGCCAGCACCCAGTGGGCAGGGGATTGGGAGCAGTTCTTC
NA,TRBJ2-7,TRBV20-1,12,once,CSARLSGHEQYF,TGCAGTGCTAGACTTAGTGGCCACGAGCAGTACTTC
TRBD2,TRBJ2-5,TRBV5-8,16,many,CASSLALGRIKETQYF,TGTGCCAGCAGCTTGGCGCTCGGGAGGATTAAAGAGACCCAGTACTTC
TRBD1,TRBJ2-7,TRBV27,13,NA,CASSLGQNYEQYF,TGTGCCAGCAGTCTGGGACAGAACTACGAGCAGTACTTC
NA,TRBJ2-7,TRBV9,14,NA,CASSARDSLYGQYF,TGTGCCAGCAGCGCCCGGGACTCATTATATGGGCAGTACTTC
NA,TRBJ1-1,TRBV6-1,14,NA,CARSVEGSGTESFF,TGTGCCCGCAGTGTTGAGGGGTCGGGCACTGAATCATTCTTT
TRBD2,TRBJ2-7,TRBV5-4,18,NA,CASSLGLAGAGKTYEQYF,TGTGCCAGCAGCCTGGGACTAGCGGGAGCAGGAAAAACCTACGAGCAGTACTTC
NA,TRBJ1-6,TRBV6-6,13,many,CASSYNIRAPLHF,TGTGCCAGCAGTTACAACATCCGGGCACCCCTCCACTTT
TRBD1,TRBJ1-2,TRBV30,15,NA,CAWSDWTGASGGYTF,TGTGCCTGGAGTGATTGGACAGGGGCATCGGGAGGCTACACCTTC
TRBD1,TRBJ1-4,TRBV7-9,16,NA,CASSLAGGQLNEKLFF,TGTGCCAGCAGCTTAGCAGGGGGACAGCTTAATGAAAAACTGTTTTTT
NA,TRBJ1-5,TRBV6-1,15,NA,CASTRSEYSNQPQHF,TGTGCCAGCACCCGGTCGGAATATAGCAATCAGCCCCAGCATTTT
NA,TRBJ2-3,TRBV28,14,medium-sized,CASSPTGATDTQYF,TGTGCCAGCAGTCCTACTGGGGCCACAGATACGCAGTATTTT
TRBD1,TRBJ1-2,TRBV5-1,15,NA,CASSTTGTANYGYTF,TGCGCCAGCAGCACCACCGGGACAGCTAACTATGGCTACACCTTC
NA,TRBJ1-1,TRBV4-1,16,NA,CASSPPRIATYTEAFF,TGCGCCAGCAGCCCTCCGAGGATCGCCACGTACACTGAAGCTTTCTTT
TRBD1,TRBJ1-6,TRBV28,12,medium-sized,CASSLPRGPLHF,TGTGCCAGCAGTTTACCCAGGGGGCCCCTCCACTTT
TRBD2,TRBJ2-3,TRBV7-8,16,many,CASSLASGLARDTQYF,TGTGCCAGCAGCTTAGCGTCAGGACTAGCGAGGGATACGCAGTATTTT
TRBD1,TRBJ1-2,TRBV28,16,NA,CASSSPGGIGPYGYTF,TGTGCCAGCAGTAGTCCAGGGGGCATAGGGCCGTATGGCTACACCTTC
TRBD1,TRBJ2-3,TRBV11-2,16,NA,CASRYRGQGGTDTQYF,TGTGCCAGCCGATATAGAGGACAGGGGGGCACAGATACGCAGTATTTT
NA,TRBJ1-5,TRBV28,12,few,CASSLTKQPQHF,TGTGCCAGCAGTTTAACCAAACAGCCCCAGCATTTT
NA,TRBJ2-7,TRBV6-1,14,NA,CASSSGTLSYEQYF,TGTGCCAGCAGTTCCGGGACTCTTTCCTACGAGCAGTACTTC
NA,TRBJ2-1,TRBV28,13,NA,CASTKSSGYEQFF,TGTGCCAGCACCAAATCCTCAGGGTATGAGCAGTTCTTC
NA,TRBJ2-2,TRBV7-2,15,NA,CASSPTGWGTGELFF,TGTGCCAGCAGCCCTACAGGGTGGGGCACCGGGGAGCTGTTTTTT
TRBD1,TRBJ2-7,TRBV9,15,few,CASSVEGQGAGEQYF,TGTGCCAGCAGCGTAGAGGGACAGGGGGCCGGGGAGCAGTACTTC
NA,TRBJ1-4,TRBV20-1,12,NA,CSARTLGGKLFF,TGCAGTGCTAGAACTCTGGGAGGAAAACTGTTTTTT
NA,TRBJ1-2,TRBV10-2,13,NA,CASSEFGGPGYTF,TGCGCCAGCAGTGAGTTTGGGGGCCCCGGCTACACCTTC
TRBD1,TRBJ2-6,TRBV11-2,19,NA,CASSSGGWTGESGANVLTF,TGTGCCAGCAGCTCGGGCGGCTGGACAGGGGAGTCTGGGGCCAACGTCCTGACTTTC
NA,TRBJ2-2,TRBV27,15,NA,CASSFIGDGTGELFF,TGTGCCAGCAGTTTTATCGGAGATGGCACCGGGGAGCTGTTTTTT
NA,TRBJ2-7,TRBV2,13,few,CASRSPGVYEQYF,TGTGCCAGCAGATCCCCGGGGGTCTACGAGCAGTACTTC
TRBD1,TRBJ1-6,TRBV12-3/TRBV12-4,12,medium-sized,CASRDSDSPLHF,TGTGCCAGCCGGGACAGTGATTCACCCCTCCACTTT
NA,TRBJ1-2,TRBV12-3/TRBV12-4,14,few,CASSSSDPPLGYTF,TGTGCCAGCAGCTCCTCAGATCCACCCCTCGGCTACACCTTC
NA,TRBJ2-2,TRBV6-2/TRBV6-3,17,NA,CASTPPPGALNTGELFF,TGTGCCAGCACCCCCCCCCCAGGGGCCCTAAACACCGGGGAGCTGTTTTTT
NA,TRBJ1-1,TRBV12-3/TRBV12-4,17,few,CASSLMGQGRTNTEAFF,TGTGCCAGCAGTTTAATGGGGCAGGGAAGGACGAACACTGAAGCTTTCTTT
TRBD1,TRBJ1-2,TRBV2,15,NA,CASWDPRQGLYGYTF,TGTGCCAGCTGGGACCCCAGACAGGGCCTTTATGGCTACACCTTC
NA,TRBJ1-1,TRBV12-3/TRBV12-4,14,NA,CASYGPPERDEAFF,TGTGCCTCCTATGGCCCACCCGAAAGAGATGAAGCTTTCTTT
NA,TRBJ2-1,TRBV4-3,14,many,CASSQRTRYNEQFF,TGCGCCAGCAGCCAGCGGACGAGGTACAATGAGCAGTTCTTC
NA,TRBJ1-5,TRBV27,13,few,CASSVEGGQPQHF,TGTGCCAGCAGTGTGGAAGGGGGTCAGCCCCAGCATTTT
NA,TRBJ1-3,TRBV11-2,13,NA,CAILKAVGNTIYF,TGTGCCATCCTAAAGGCGGTTGGAAACACCATATATTTT
TRBD1,TRBJ2-1,TRBV6-4,16,few,CASSDSTDRGSGEQFF,TGTGCCAGCAGTGACTCGACGGACAGGGGATCAGGTGAGCAGTTCTTC
NA,TRBJ2-3,TRBV6-1,14,NA,CASSGSGPTDTQYF,TGTGCCAGCAGTGGAAGCGGACCCACAGATACGCAGTATTTT
TRBD2,TRBJ2-5,TRBV2,16,few,CASSEAGRGGRETQYF,TGTGCCAGCAGTGAAGCTGGGCGGGGGGGCCGTGAGACCCAGTACTTC
NA,TRBJ2-1,TRBV11-2,15,once,CASSLVGTPYYEQFF,TGTGCCAGCAGCTTAGTTGGGACTCCCTACTATGAGCAGTTCTTC
TRBD1,TRBJ2-7,TRBV19,15,NA,CASSPSDRVTFEQYF,TGTGCCAGTAGTCCCTCCGACAGGGTAACGTTCGAGCAGTACTTC
NA,TRBJ2-7,TRBV11-1,17,NA,CASSLPGEGVISYEQYF,TGTGCCAGCAGCCTCCCGGGAGAAGGGGTCATATCCTACGAGCAGTACTTC
NA,TRBJ1-1,TRBV7-9,15,NA,CASSLVLGSGNEAFF,TGTGCCAGCAGCTTAGTTTTGGGGTCGGGAAATGAAGCTTTCTTT
NA,TRBJ1-6,TRBV6-1,12,once,CASRVNDSPLHF,TGTGCCAGCAGGGTCAATGATTCACCCCTCCACTTT
NA,TRBJ1-2,TRBV7-9,14,once,CASSRPEDNYGYTF,TGTGCCAGCAGCCGACCCGAGGATAACTATGGCTACACCTTC
TRBD1,TRBJ1-2,TRBV6-5,13,few,CASSRTQGDIYTF,TGTGCCAGCAGTCGGACACAGGGGGATATCTACACCTTC
NA,TRBJ1-1,TRBV20-1,12,NA,CSASPGISEAFF,TGCAGTGCTAGTCCCGGGATTAGTGAAGCTTTCTTT
NA,TRBJ2-3,TRBV28,13,few,CASRRGQTDTQYF,TGTGCCAGCAGGCGGGGCCAAACAGATACGCAGTATTTT